Listed here are 10 T cell receptor beta chains from one sample, sequenced in a study of shared clonotypes between healthy human individuals. Using immunoSEQ multiplex PCR, the repertoire was profiled, and TCRdb retains in-frame clones only, with some absent. Of about 2 million clones in the sample, roughly 94% were seen once. Sequencing was carried out using naive CD4+ T cells sorted from blood. The subset: CD45RA+ positively selected. The receptors derive from a man aged 18 to 30 in good health.

A single count supports this clone. V is TRBV4-3 and J is TRBJ1-1; TRBD1 matches at 7 bases. After removal of 3 bases from V and 0 bases from J, the junction contained 13 bases not matched to a gene. This CDR3 spans 18 amino acids. Per the germline V gene, CDR1 is LGHNA and CDR2 is YSLEER. DNA of the CDR3: TGCGCCAGCAGCCACTCCAAAGGGACAGTGCCTTTGAACACTGAAGCTTTCTTT. This encodes CASSHSKGTVPLNTEAFF.

The V and J genes are TRBV2 and TRBJ2-1, with 10 positions matching TRBD1. There are 15 residues in the CDR3. Germline loops: CDR1 SNHLY, CDR2 FYNNEI. V was clipped by 7 bases and J by 7 bases; unmatched bases: 10. The CDR3 DNA sequence: TGTGCCAGCACGTCGACAGGGGGCGCGTGGAATGAGCAGTTCTTC. Protein: CASTSTGGAWNEQFF.

The chain is built from TRBV9 and TRBJ2-3; no definite D call. The CDR3 has 14 amino acids. Trimming took 2 bases from V and 4 from J, leaving 11 bases between them. Germline V lookup: CDR1 SGDLS, CDR2 YYNGEE. CDR3 nucleotides: TGTGCCAGCAGCGTTGCCCAAAGGCCAGATACGCAGTATTTT. This codes for CASSVAQRPDTQYF.

The rearrangement joins TRBV10-3 to TRBJ1-6; tentatively, D is TRBD1 (5 bases). CDR3 length: 16 residues. V was pared by 3 bases and J by 7 bases, with 16 bases between. Germline V gene data show CDR1 as ENHRY and CDR2 as SYGVKD. The CDR3 DNA sequence: TGTGCCATCAGTGACGGGCAGGGCATAGGGAATTCACCCCTCCACTTT. Translation: CAISDGQGIGNSPLHF.

The rearrangement joins TRBV19 to TRBJ1-1; D is undetermined. Germline CDR1 LNHDA, CDR2 SQIVND (reference sequence). The V end was cut by 7 bases, the J end by 5 bases, with 17 bases between. This CDR3 is built from 14 residues. CDR3 region: CASKERAPRTEAFF. As DNA, the CDR3 is TGTGCCAGTAAAGAACGGGCCCCTAGGACTGAAGCTTTCTTT. Supplemented by reference TRBV19 and TRBJ1-1, the full variable domain reads DGGITQSPKYLFRKEGQNVTLSCEQNLNHDAMYWYRQDPGQGLRLIYYSQIVNDFQKGDIAEGYSVSREKKESFPLTVTSAQKNPTAFYLCASKERAPRTEAFFGQGTRLTVV.

The genes are TRBV11-2 and TRBJ2-7, with D perhaps matching TRBD1 or TRBD2 (5 bases each). Trimming left V 5 bases short and J 6 bases short, with 14 bases between. The CDR3 spans 13 residues. Germline assignment: CDR1 SGHAT and CDR2 FQNNGV. The CDR3 is CASSTGTGGEQYF. CDR3 sequence (DNA): TGTGCCAGCAGCACCGGGACCGGTGGCGAGCAGTACTTC.

This sequence joins TRBV2 and TRBJ2-2; D uncertain. Trimming took 2 bases from V and 7 from J, leaving 8 bases between them. This CDR3 comprises 13 residues. Per germline, CDR1 SNHLY and CDR2 FYNNEI. For the CDR3, the DNA is TGTGCCAGCAGTGAACACTACCGCGGGGAGCTGTTTTTT. This sequence encodes CASSEHYRGELFF.

V gene TRBV6-5 combines with J gene TRBJ2-1; 8 bases map to TRBD1. Per germline, CDR1 MNHEY and CDR2 SVGAGI. V trimming: 5 bases; J trimming: 2 bases; junction bases outside the gene matches: 5. This CDR3 contains 15 residues. CDR3 nucleotides: TGTGCCAGCAGTCAAGGACAGGGTACCTACAATGAGCAGTTCTTC. Protein: CASSQGQGTYNEQFF.

This sequence joins TRBV23-1 and TRBJ2-7; D not certain. TRBV23-1 is an ORF, with its function uncertain. Trimming removed 0 bases at V and 1 base at J, with 13 bases between. CDR3 size: 16 residues. The CDR3 sequence is CASSQSPGRRSYEQYF. CDR3 coding DNA: TGCGCCAGCAGTCAATCGCCAGGCAGGAGATCCTACGAGCAGTACTTC.

This chain links TRBV5-8 with TRBJ2-2; D is ambiguous. The V and J ends lost 5 bases and 5 bases respectively, with 10 bases between them. Germline loops: CDR1 SGHTS, CDR2 YDEGEE. This CDR3 has 13 amino acids. CDR3 in amino acids: CASRSTTTGELFF. The DNA for the CDR3 is TGTGCCAGCAGGTCTACTACGACCGGGGAGCTGTTTTTT.